The 2 T cell receptor beta chains listed next were all sequenced from one sample in a study of T cells in Graves' hyperthyroidism and ophthalmopathy. Researchers amplified the TCR beta CDR3 regions from RNA transcripts. The study used the HTBI primer set for a first-round RT-PCR of the TCR CDR3. TCRdb re-called the multiplex PCR reads through MiXCR, storing one row per CDR3 protein. The sample contains around 800,000 distinct CDR3 sequences, more than 30% of which appear only once. The sample taken for sequencing was blood. Source of these receptors: a young man with Graves' hyperthyroidism.

With respect to this clonotype: A much larger clone differs by one base, so this may be a read error. The chain is built from TRBV7-9 and TRBJ1-5; 7 nucleotides align to TRBD1. Germline loops: CDR1 SEHNR, CDR2 FQNEAQ (reference sequence). The CDR3 runs 14 residues. DNA for the CDR3: TGTGTCAGCAGCCCTTCGACAGGGAATCAGCCCCAGCATTTT. Protein sequence: CVSSPSTGNQPQHF.

V usage is TRBV20-1 and J usage is TRBJ2-3; 7 nucleotides line up with TRBD2. The CDR3 contains 12 residues. After removal of 5 bases from V and 8 bases from J, the junction contained 7 bases not matched to a gene. CDR1 is DFQATT, CDR2 SNEGSKA, per germline (reference sequence). Here the CDR3 reads CSAGLVRGTQYF. The CDR3 bases are TGCAGTGCTGGACTAGTGCGGGGTACGCAGTATTTT.